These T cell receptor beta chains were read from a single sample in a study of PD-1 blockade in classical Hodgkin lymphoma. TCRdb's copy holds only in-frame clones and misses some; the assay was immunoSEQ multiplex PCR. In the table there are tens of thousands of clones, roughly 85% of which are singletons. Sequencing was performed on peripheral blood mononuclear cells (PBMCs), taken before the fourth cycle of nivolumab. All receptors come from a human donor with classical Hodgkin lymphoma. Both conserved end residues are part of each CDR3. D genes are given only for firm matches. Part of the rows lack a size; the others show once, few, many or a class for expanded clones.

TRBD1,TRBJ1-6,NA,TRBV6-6,TGTGCCAGCAGTCCTAGGGGACAGAAAAATTCACCCCTCCACTTT,CASSPRGQKNSPLHF
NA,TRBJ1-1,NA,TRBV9,TGTGCCAGCAGCGAGACTACAATGAACACTGAAGCTTTCTTT,CASSETTMNTEAFF
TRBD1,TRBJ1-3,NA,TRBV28,TGTGCCAGCAGTATCACAGGGGTCTACTCTGGAAACACCATATATTTT,CASSITGVYSGNTIYF
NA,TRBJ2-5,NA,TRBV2,TGTGCCAGCAGTGCTAGGGGGAGTGGAGAGACCCAGTACTTC,CASSARGSGETQYF
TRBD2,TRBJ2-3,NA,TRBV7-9,TGTGCCAGCAGCTTTCAGACTAGCGGGGGAAGAGATACGCAGTATTTT,CASSFQTSGGRDTQYF
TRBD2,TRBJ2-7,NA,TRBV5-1,TGCGCCAGCAGCAAGGACTCTAGCGGCACCCCCGAGCAGTACTTC,CASSKDSSGTPEQYF
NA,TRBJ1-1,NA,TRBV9,TGTGCCAGCAGCGCACGGACCTGGGTAGACACTGAAGCTTTCTTT,CASSARTWVDTEAFF
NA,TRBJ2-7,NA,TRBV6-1,TGTGCCAGCAGCTCGGACCCCTTCTCCTACGAGCAGTACTTC,CASSSDPFSYEQYF
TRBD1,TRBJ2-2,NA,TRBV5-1,TGCGCCAGCAGCCCAGGACAGGGAGGCGCCGGGGAGCTGTTTTTT,CASSPGQGGAGELFF
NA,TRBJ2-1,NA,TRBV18,TGTGCCAGCTTACAGGGACAAGGAGGAGGTGGGCAGTTCTTC,CASLQGQGGGGQFF
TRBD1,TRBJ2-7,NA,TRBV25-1,TGTGCCAGCAGTCAGACGGGACAGGGAGTCTACGAGCAGTACTTC,CASSQTGQGVYEQYF
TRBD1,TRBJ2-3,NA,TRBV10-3,TGTGCCATCAGCTTACCGGGACAGGACACAGATACGCAGTATTTT,CAISLPGQDTDTQYF
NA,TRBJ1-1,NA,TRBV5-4,TGTGCCAGCAGCTTCGGGCCCGAAGCTTTCTTT,CASSFGPEAFF
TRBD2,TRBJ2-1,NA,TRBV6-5,TGTGCCAGCAGTTACTATCCTAGCGGGCCATACAATGAGCAGTTCTTC,CASSYYPSGPYNEQFF
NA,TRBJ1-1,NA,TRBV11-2,TGTGCCAGCAGCCATGACTTCAACACTGAAGCTTTCTTT,CASSHDFNTEAFF
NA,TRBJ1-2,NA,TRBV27,TGTGCCAGCAGTTTACAGGCAGGGTATAGTGGCTACACCTTC,CASSLQAGYSGYTF
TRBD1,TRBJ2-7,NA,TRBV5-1,TGCGCCAGCAGCCCCCGGGACAGGGACGAGCAGTACTTC,CASSPRDRDEQYF
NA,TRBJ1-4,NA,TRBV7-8,TGTGCCAGCAGGGCGGACACCTCAACTAATGAAAAACTGTTTTTT,CASRADTSTNEKLFF
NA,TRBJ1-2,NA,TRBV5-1,TGCGCCAGCAGCTTGGAGGCAGGGTCCTATGGCTACACCTTC,CASSLEAGSYGYTF
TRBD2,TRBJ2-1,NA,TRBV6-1,TGTGCCAGCAGTGAATCAATAGCGGGGTGGGCGGAGCAGTTCTTC,CASSESIAGWAEQFF
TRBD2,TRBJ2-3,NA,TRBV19,TGTGCCAGTAGTATTTCTTGGGCTAGCGGGGGAGATACGCAGTATTTT,CASSISWASGGDTQYF
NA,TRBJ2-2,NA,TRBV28,TGTGCCAGCAGTAAAAGGATCGGGGAGCTGTTTTTT,CASSKRIGELFF
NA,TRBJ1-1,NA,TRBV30,TGTGCCTGGGCCCCACTCAGCTCTAGACGAACTGAAGCTTTCTTT,CAWAPLSSRRTEAFF
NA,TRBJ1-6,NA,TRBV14,TGTGCCAGCAGCCAAACCCCTGGGAATTCACCCCTCCACTTT,CASSQTPGNSPLHF
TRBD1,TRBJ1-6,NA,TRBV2,TGTGCCAGCAGTTCCAGACAGGGAGACAATTCACCCCTCCACTTT,CASSSRQGDNSPLHF
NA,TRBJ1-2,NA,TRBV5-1,TGCGCCAGCAGCTTGGGCACCTATGGCTACACCTTC,CASSLGTYGYTF
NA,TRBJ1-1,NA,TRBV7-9,TGTGCCAGCAGCTCCCGGCAAGCTTTCTTT,CASSSRQAFF
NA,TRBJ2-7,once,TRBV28,TGTGCCAGCAGTCTGGGGGGAGACTACGAGCAGTACTTC,CASSLGGDYEQYF
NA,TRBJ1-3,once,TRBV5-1,TGCGCCAGCAGCTTGGACAGGTTTGGAAACACCATATATTTT,CASSLDRFGNTIYF
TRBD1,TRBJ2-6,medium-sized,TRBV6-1,TGTGCCTCAGGGGGCTCCTCTGGGGCCAACGTCCTGACTTTC,CASGGSSGANVLTF